These 9 T cell receptor beta chains share one sample of origin, sequenced in a study of blood T cells in healthy people across ages. Combining a sample-barcoded 5' primer with a J-beta primer mix, a second PCR ran for roughly 7 to 12 cycles. MiXCR, run by TCRdb on the 5' RACE reads, gives a single entry per CDR3 protein. The table includes over 700,000 distinct CDR3 sequences, 20% to 30% detected once. These same data were also listed under a study on T cells of mothers and their children.

Source material: blood. The receptor source for this set is a boy aged 5 to 17 in good health.

This clonotype was recorded a few times. V usage is TRBV19 and J usage is TRBJ2-6; D is possibly TRBD2 (5 bases). V was clipped by 3 bases and J by 3 bases, with 6 bases between them. The CDR3 is 14 residues long. Germline V gives CDR1 LNHDA, CDR2 SQIVND (reference sequence). As DNA, the CDR3 is TGTGCCAGTAGTATCCGGGGTGGGGCCAACGTCCTGACTTTC. Translated: CASSIRGGANVLTF.

This clonotype turned up a few times. This chain joins TRBV6-1 and TRBJ2-7; D is undetermined. This CDR3 region has 12 residues. Germline loops: CDR1 MNHNS, CDR2 SASEGT. V was pared by 3 bases and J by 3 bases, with 6 bases between. CDR3 residues: CASSERNYEQYF. The CDR3, as DNA: TGTGCCAGCAGTGAGCGGAACTACGAGCAGTACTTC.

The chain recombines TRBV4-3 with TRBJ2-5; 11 nucleotides match TRBD2. This CDR3 has 17 residues. V trimming: 0 bases; J trimming: 5 bases; junction bases outside the gene matches: 8. The germline V gene encodes CDR1 LGHNA and CDR2 YSLEER. Here the CDR3 DNA reads TGCGCCAGCAGCCAAGATAGGGGACTAGCGGTTCGGGAGACCCAGTACTTC. Amino acids: CASSQDRGLAVRETQYF.

This clonotype was picked up a small number of times. J is TRBJ2-5 and V is TRBV7-2; no reliable D call. The CDR3 spans 16 residues. Germline V lookup: CDR1 SGHTA, CDR2 FQGNSA. Trimming removed 5 bases from V and 2 bases from J, with 18 bases in between. The DNA for the CDR3 is TGTGCCAGCAGCCGAGTGGGCTCACTCATACAAGAGACCCAGTACTTC. As protein: CASSRVGSLIQETQYF.

The genes are TRBV27 and TRBJ2-5, with a possible D match to TRBD1 (5 bases). The CDR3 sequence is 14 residues long. The germline gives CDR1 MNHEY, CDR2 SMNVEV (reference sequence). Trimming cost V 8 bases and J 1 base, with 14 bases left between them. CDR3 amino acids: CASGIQGSQETQYF. For the CDR3, the DNA is TGTGCCAGCGGGATCCAGGGCTCCCAAGAGACCCAGTACTTC.

CDR3 amino acids: CSVGGLAGGGSYNEQFF. The CDR3 region has the DNA TGCAGCGTTGGGGGTCTAGCGGGGGGCGGCTCCTACAATGAGCAGTTCTTC. The genes are TRBV29-1 and TRBJ2-1, with 11 bases identical to TRBD2. Germline CDR1 and CDR2: SQVTM and ANQGSEA. This CDR3 has 17 amino acids. J was trimmed by 0 bases and V by 4 bases; bases with no gene match: 8.

In this sample, this clonotype turned up a few times. V gene TRBV6-2 or TRBV6-3 combines with J gene TRBJ2-1; 10 nucleotides line up with TRBD1. Trimming at V came to 4 bases and at J to 0 bases, leaving 12 bases not matched to a gene. Per germline, CDR1 MNHEY and CDR2 SVGEGT. The CDR3 is made up of 19 amino acids. CDR3 DNA sequence: TGTGCCAGCAGTTCGGAGGGACAGGGGCACTCAAACTCCTACAATGAGCAGTTCTTC. This translates into CASSSEGQGHSNSYNEQFF.

The chain recombines TRBV27 with TRBJ1-4; 11 bases are shared with TRBD1. Losses at the gene ends were 5 bases for V and 7 bases for J; bases not matched to a gene: 6. Germline lookup yields CDR1 MNHEY and CDR2 SMNVEV (reference sequence). The CDR3 is made up of 15 amino acids. CDR3 region: CASSPPGQGVEKLFF. CDR3 nucleotide sequence: TGTGCCAGCAGTCCGCCGGGACAGGGGGTTGAAAAACTGTTTTTT.

The gene calls are TRBV29-1 and TRBJ1-4, with D possibly TRBD1 on 6 matching bases. V was cut by 3 bases and J by 7 bases, with 9 bases left in between. CDR1 and CDR2 (germline): SQVTM, ANQGSEA. The CDR3 consists of 12 residues. CDR3: CSVDGGAEKLFF. The CDR3 region has the DNA TGCAGCGTTGACGGGGGGGCTGAAAAACTGTTTTTT. Together with reference TRBV29-1 and TRBJ1-4, the CDR3 gives the full variable domain: SAVISQKPSRDICQRGTSLTIQCQVDSQVTMMFWYRQQPGQSLTLIATANQGSEATYESGFVIDKFPISRPNLTFSTLTVSNMSPEDSSIYLCSVDGGAEKLFFGSGTQLSVL.